One and the same sample provided the 29 T cell receptor beta chains below, sequenced in a study of monozygotic twins with inflammatory bowel disease. Reprocessing the 5' RACE reads, TCRdb reports a single entry for every CDR3 protein and omits DNA. The sample yields about 110,000 distinct CDR3 sequences, of which the top ten take up 9.5% to 15%. Sequencing was done on a sample of blood. The source is a human donor with ulcerative colitis or Crohn's disease, or a healthy co-twin of an affected twin (not recorded which).

The CDR3 is CSARAGRVTDTQYF. The J gene is TRBJ2-3, the V gene TRBV20-1. Germline-derived CDR1 and CDR2 are DFQATT and SNEGSKA (reference sequence). The CDR3 is 14 residues long.

V gene TRBV5-1 combines with J gene TRBJ2-5; TCRdb lists TRBD2, though no DNA is available to test this call. This CDR3 has 15 residues. Germline V gives CDR1 SGHRS, CDR2 YFSETQ. The CDR3 reads CASSWMTSGGETQYF. Filled out from reference TRBV5-1 and TRBJ2-5, the complete variable domain reads KAGVTQTPRYLIKTRGQQVTLSCSPISGHRSVSWYQQTPGQGLQFLFEYFSETQRNKGNFPGRFSGRQFSNSRSEMNVSTLELGDSALYLCASSWMTSGGETQYFGPGTRLLVL.

J is TRBJ2-3 and V is TRBV20-1; TCRdb returns TRBD2, unconfirmable since there is no DNA. This CDR3 has 16 residues. Germline V gives CDR1 DFQATT, CDR2 SNEGSKA (reference sequence). CDR3: CSAPRPGGAYQDTQYF.

The chain couples TRBV6-2 or TRBV6-3 to TRBJ2-7. The CDR3 covers 15 residues. Germline loops: CDR1 MNHEY, CDR2 SVGEGT. The CDR3 spells CASSYGNRNSYEQYF.

The chain combines TRBV20-1 with TRBJ2-1; TCRdb names TRBD2, which stays unverified in the absence of DNA. CDR3 length: 15 amino acids. Germline loops: CDR1 DFQATT, CDR2 SNEGSKA (reference sequence). The chain's CDR3 is CTSQAGGHNYNEQFF.

This chain links TRBV11-2 with TRBJ2-1. The CDR3 covers 15 residues. Per germline, CDR1 SGHAT and CDR2 FQNNGV. CDR3 residues: CASSRGAGSYNEQFF.

The J gene is TRBJ2-7, the V gene TRBV5-5; TCRdb reports TRBD1, a call that lacks DNA to check it against. Looked up from germline, CDR1 is SGHKS and CDR2 is YYEKEE (reference sequence). There are 12 residues in the CDR3. The CDR3 here is CASSWDGNEQYF.

This CDR3 is CAWSVGSFPYEQYF. V usage is TRBV30 and J usage is TRBJ2-7. Germline-derived CDR1 and CDR2 are GTSNPN and SVGIG (reference sequence). This CDR3 is 14 amino acids long.

The rearrangement uses TRBV19 and TRBJ2-6; TCRdb's D call of TRBD1 is untestable without DNA. There are 17 residues in the CDR3. Looked up from germline, CDR1 is LNHDA and CDR2 is SQIVND (reference sequence). The chain's CDR3 is CASSIQPLYSGANVLTF.

V gene TRBV5-1 combines with J gene TRBJ2-3; TCRdb indicates TRBD2, and absent DNA this call remains unverified. Germline V gene lookup returns CDR1 SGHRS and CDR2 YFSETQ. This CDR3 comprises 16 residues. This chain's CDR3 is CASSLRSGRSGDTQYF.

This chain joins TRBV7-8 and TRBJ2-4; no DNA is available, so the TRBD1 call from TCRdb remains unchecked. The CDR3 spans 13 residues. The V gene's germline CDR1 is SGHVS and CDR2 FQNEAQ. CDR3 loop: CASSRDRGDIQYF.

The chain employs TRBV29-1 and TRBJ1-1; the D call from TCRdb, TRBD1, cannot be confirmed without DNA. This CDR3 spans 13 amino acids. Germline lookup yields CDR1 SQVTM and CDR2 ANQGSEA. CDR3 amino acids: CSVRPLGREEAFF. The whole variable domain, remainder taken from reference TRBV29-1 and TRBJ1-1, is SAVISQKPSRDICQRGTSLTIQCQVDSQVTMMFWYRQQPGQSLTLIATANQGSEATYESGFVIDKFPISRPNLTFSTLTVSNMSPEDSSIYLCSVRPLGREEAFFGQGTRLTVV.

The rearrangement uses TRBV2 and TRBJ2-5. The CDR3 consists of 14 residues. Germline V gives CDR1 SNHLY, CDR2 FYNNEI. This CDR3 reads CASADRDRSETQYF.

The genes are TRBV5-1 and TRBJ2-1. The CDR3 sequence is 13 residues long. Germline values: CDR1 SGHRS, CDR2 YFSETQ. This CDR3 reads CASSFSQNNEQFF.

CDR3 in amino acids: CASYKISRSGANVLTF. This chain connects TRBV10-1 to TRBJ2-6. The CDR3 runs 16 residues. Per germline, CDR1 WNHNN and CDR2 SYGVQD (reference sequence).

The chain joins TRBV27 to TRBJ1-6; absent DNA, TCRdb's TRBD1 call cannot be checked. The V gene's germline CDR1 is MNHEY and CDR2 SMNVEV (reference sequence). CDR3 length: 15 residues. The chain's CDR3 is CASSPSTENNSPLHF.

This chain connects TRBV6-5 to TRBJ2-3; TCRdb outputs TRBD2, but without DNA this stays unchecked. The CDR3 has 15 residues. CDR1 is MNHEY and CDR2 is SVGAGI in the germline V gene. CDR3 sequence: CASSYAGASTDTQYF.

This chain links TRBV30 with TRBJ2-7; TCRdb proposes TRBD1, but this gene call is untestable without DNA. CDR3 length equals 15 residues. The germline V gene has CDR1 GTSNPN and CDR2 SVGIG (reference sequence). This CDR3 reads CAWNPNRDPLEVEYF. Filled out from reference TRBV30 and TRBJ2-7, the complete variable domain reads SQTIHQWPATLVQPVGSPLSLECTVEGTSNPNLYWYRQAAGRGLQLLFYSVGIGQISSEVPQNLSASRPQDRQFILSSKKLLLSDSGFYLCAWNPNRDPLEVEYFGPGTRLTVT.

The chain combines TRBV3-1 with TRBJ1-2. This CDR3 is 16 amino acids long. The germline V gene has CDR1 LGHDT and CDR2 YNNKEL (reference sequence). The CDR3 here is CASSQERTDGDYGYTF.

V is TRBV6-2 or TRBV6-3 and J is TRBJ2-7; TCRdb calls TRBD1, which cannot be checked without DNA. This CDR3 has 14 amino acids. Germline assignment: CDR1 MNHEY and CDR2 SVGEGT. The CDR3 region is CASSSSGTGYEQYF.

The J gene is TRBJ2-3, the V gene TRBV3-1; no DNA is available, so the TRBD2 call from TCRdb remains unchecked. The germline V gene encodes CDR1 LGHDT and CDR2 YNNKEL (reference sequence). The CDR3 loop spans 16 amino acids. Here the CDR3 reads CASSVLAGGPGDTQYF.

The chain uses TRBV5-5 and TRBJ1-6; with no DNA, the TCRdb D assignment of TRBD1 cannot be verified. Germline V CDR1 and CDR2: SGHKS, YYEKEE (reference sequence). The CDR3 runs 14 residues. CDR3 amino acids: CASSPEGDYSPLHF.

This rearrangement joins TRBV5-1 to TRBJ1-4; the TRBD1 assignment by TCRdb is unverifiable without DNA. Germline V gives CDR1 SGHRS, CDR2 YFSETQ. The CDR3 has 15 residues. The chain's CDR3 is CASSRGQQLNEKLFF.

CDR3 sequence reads: CASRPGQGAMQYF. The V call is TRBV7-9, the J call TRBJ2-4; checking the TCRdb D call of TRBD1 is not possible without DNA. The CDR3 is 13 residues long. CDR1 SEHNR and CDR2 FQNEAQ come from the germline V gene (reference sequence).

The chain uses TRBV20-1 and TRBJ1-4. Germline CDR1 and CDR2: DFQATT and SNEGSKA (reference sequence). The CDR3 has 15 residues. The CDR3 spells CSARDLRGINEKLFF.

The V and J genes are TRBV4-1 and TRBJ2-7; the TRBD2 assignment by TCRdb is unverifiable without DNA. The CDR3 contains 16 residues. The germline V gene has CDR1 MGHRA and CDR2 YSYEKL. CDR3: CASSQDQVSSPYEQYF.

This sequence joins TRBV20-1 and TRBJ2-3. This CDR3 comprises 15 residues. Germline V lookup: CDR1 DFQATT, CDR2 SNEGSKA (reference sequence). CDR3 in amino acids: CSAREFLYSTDTQYF.

The V and J genes are TRBV4-3 and TRBJ2-7; TCRdb's D call, TRBD2, is unchecked because there is no DNA. The CDR3 extends over 15 amino acids. The V gene's germline CDR1 is LGHNA and CDR2 YSLEER. CDR3 sequence reads: CASSHFSGRAGEQYF.

The chain joins TRBV18 to TRBJ1-3. In germline, CDR1 is KGHSH, CDR2 LQKENI. CDR3 length: 16 amino acids. The CDR3 protein is CASSQEVGSSENTIYF.